This T cell receptor (beta chain) was retrieved from a study of human T cells and chemical hapten exposure. This clonotype has more than one count but fewer than ten. Its target is unknown. Single cDNA molecules in the library carried unique molecular identifiers attached during preparation. Using its own MiXCR run on the RACE reads, TCRdb lists one record per CDR3 protein. The table has 300,000 to 450,000 distinct CDR3 sequences, roughly 5.3% seen once. Time point of the sample: pre-sensitization, week 0. As to treatment: therapeutic diphenylcyclopropenone sensitization with weekly scalp DPC. Patients had alopecia, were aged 18 to 70, and were not pregnant. Total RNA extraction was carried out from unfractionated whole blood. Trimming took 8 bases from V and 0 from J, leaving 11 bases between them. The CDR3 has 14 amino acids. Study results and limitations: Because they had alopecia, donors may respond immunologically unlike healthy people.

This TCR was sampled from a woman in her 50s with alopecia areata. Some clones in this sample may be carry-over from other donors' samples. The sequenced sample was whole blood, obtained in connection with sensitization to the hapten diphenylcyclopropenone (DPC). The rearrangement joins TRBV12-3 or TRBV12-4 to TRBJ2-4; D perhaps matches TRBD1 (6 bases). The CDR3 loop is CASRQDRAKNIQYF. The DNA of the CDR3 is TGTGCCAGCCGACAGGACAGAGCCAAAAACATTCAGTACTTC.